This T cell receptor beta chain was sequenced for a study of cytomegalovirus exposure and HLA in healthy donors (dated by TCRdb to 2015 to 2018). Regarding the complete study: In an earlier analysis of roughly 500 of the donors, under 300 Gb of sequence data and about 110 million unique TCR beta sequences from approximately 180 million T cells were reported. Rather than using new phenotypic data, the later analysis identified candidate immune exposures from TCR beta sequences and from how often those sequences occurred across donors. An earlier analysis of several hundred of the donors applied high-throughput TCR beta sequencing to assess whether each TCR beta V gene segment acted as functional or pseudogenic. An early release that covered about 600 HLA-typed donors contained around 330 gigabases of sequencing data and tens of millions of unique TCR sequences. The study combined high-throughput TCR immunosequencing, statistical association of individual TCRs with disease status, and machine learning to predict cytomegalovirus infection status. A later genetic analysis took genome-wide SNP genotypes for about 55% of the 666 donors and used that subset as a discovery cohort. Both class I and class II loci were covered by HLA typing, at four-digit resolution. Using immunosequencing, the study profiled T cell repertoires from fewer than 850 subjects and related those repertoires to cytomegalovirus serostatus. The study aimed to test whether cataloging public T cell receptors could reveal signatures of past pathogen exposure. The number of typed donors differed by locus: roughly 620-630 for A, B, C, DRB1 and DQB1; approximately 520 for DQA1; 606 for DPA1; and some 470 for DPB1. Among the roughly 390 genotyped donors, around 81% belonged to the genetic ancestry cluster associated with self-reported Caucasian donors. Donor age, sex, ethnicity and CMV serostatus were collected together with the repertoire data. On average, roughly 250,000 unique TCR beta nucleotide sequences were sequenced per donor among roughly 430 genotyped donors of the cohort, with about 17% of those sequences being non-productive. Every discovery cohort repertoire had been produced on one sequencing platform. Roughly five DR-DQ haplotypes were handled as single units for association and clustering because linkage in the cohort was strong. To study patterns of TCR occurrence, a later analysis re-analyzed previously published TCR beta repertoires from hundreds of donors and added high-resolution HLA genotyping. Besides the first cohort of around 700 subjects, a separate validation cohort made up of 95 to 150 different subjects was used. The paper's findings and limits, for the study overall: In a later analysis, most CMV-associated TCR beta chains were found to appear HLA-restricted, with HLA associations seemingly driven largely by CMV exposure. Cytomegalovirus status was reported to be diagnosed by the classifier with high specificity and sensitivity in both the original and validation cohorts. Strong co-occurrence of HLA alleles, especially DR and DQ, made assigning TCR associations to individual alleles difficult. Presence/absence analyses assumed roughly uniform sequencing depth across donors, an assumption that may not hold. Because counts were too low, seventeen rarely observed V segments, including chromosome 9 orphons, were excluded from the earlier analysis of about 500 of the donors. A further reported finding was that TCR beta sequences accurately predicted the HLA-A and HLA-B alleles for most subjects in the first cohort. A few of the identified cytomegalovirus-associated TCR beta chains were confirmed in vitro to be specific for cytomegalovirus antigens. Most TCR sequences were seen in very few donors, while some public TCRs were found in many individuals. CMV serostatus was the only immune exposure information available for the cohort. Some IMGT-functional V segments, including TRBV6-2 and TRBV6-3, could not be distinguished by the 87-base-pair reads and were therefore excluded. Because HLA typing was unavailable for some donors at each locus, only the typed subset was used in association tests. In the study, some 180 TCR beta chains were listed as associated with cytomegalovirus. In a later analysis, the rate of TCR association differed among HLA loci, with DRB1 alleles having the most associated TCRs and HLA-C alleles having the fewest. In an earlier analysis of about 550 of the donors, most TCR beta V segments were observed in productive rearrangements about 90% or about 30% of the time, broadly matching IMGT annotations. Linkage disequilibrium might explain the correlated functional status among segregating V segments, but an unknown experimental factor could not be excluded. The authors suggested that the approach could potentially be extended to other disease states and immunological phenotypes. A later analysis reported that several top co-occurrence clusters appeared linked to parvovirus B19, influenza, CMV and Epstein-Barr virus. The cohort was sequenced for TCR beta chains only, and without alpha or paired-chain data the features that could be detected were limited. A later analysis found that HLA-associated TCR beta chains were more clonally expanded and had lower generation probabilities than equally common non-associated chains. A group of highly shared sequence variants was considered likely to be a technical artifact of the sequencing pipeline. At a false discovery rate of 0.05, a later analysis linked fewer than 20,000 TCR beta sequences to specific HLA alleles. Compared with the roughly 700-donor mean, donors in an Asian-associated ancestry cluster had fewer N-insertions in productive TCRs, according to a later genetic analysis. An association between a missense DCLRE1C variant and V-gene and J-gene trimming of TCR beta chains was found in a later genetic analysis and replicated in an independent cohort.

The cohort was made up of 500 to 800 healthy bone marrow donors. Cohort members were all nominally healthy when sampled, although unrecorded immune exposures were likely present. The donor was CMV seronegative and belonged to the group of over 300 seronegative cohort members. Each donor provided a peripheral blood sample, and peripheral blood mononuclear cells were used for TCR beta sequencing. The Qiagen DNeasy Blood Extraction Kit was used to extract genomic DNA from the blood cell samples. Comment on this clone: Its antigen remains unidentified. Per-base quality was not reported, and no clone a single base away is much larger than it.

The CDR3 numbers 15 residues from cysteine through phenylalanine. Only CDR3 DNA remains: 45 bases, in frame from the first base. CDR1 and CDR2, per the germline V gene, are SNHLY and FYNNEI. The junction shows trimming of 3 bases on V and 2 bases on J, plus 13 bases between the germline ends. Library preparation employed the immunoSEQ multiplex PCR assay. For the multiplex PCR, a mixture combining 60 forward primers for TCR Vbeta segments and 13 reverse primers for TCR Jbeta segments was used. The CDR3 region of rearranged TCR beta genes was amplified from genomic DNA by a multiplex PCR assay. On the Illumina HiSeq System, the amplified TCR beta libraries were sequenced as 87-base-pair reads. The source study handled its data this way. In a later analysis, tens of millions of unique TCR beta chains were counted across the roughly 610 repertoires, and approximately 9.9 million of these chains were shared by at least two donors. Raw reads were error-corrected and collapsed into unique sequences by a nearest-neighbor algorithm in which closely related sequences were merged to remove PCR and sequencing errors. Alignment of CDR3 sequences to IMGT reference sequences was used to assign V, D and J gene segments. For a sequence to be retained, a match of at least six nucleotides to both a V gene segment and a J gene segment was required. A rearrangement counted as productive if the CDR3 had no stop codons and remained in frame with V and J, and every other rearrangement counted as non-productive. CDR3 was defined by IMGT convention, running from the second conserved V-encoded cysteine to the conserved J-encoded phenylalanine. In an earlier analysis of 587 of the donors, sequences lacking an unambiguous match to a single V gene segment were excluded. An earlier analysis of about 600 of the donors called V segments functional above 56.7% productive rearrangements and segregating when the between-donor standard deviation exceeded 5%. A statistical classification framework was developed to diagnose cytomegalovirus status using the catalog of TCR beta chain sequences. A later analysis assigned V and J genes by comparing TCR nucleotide sequences with IMGT/GENE-DB human TR gene sequences. Using the TCRdist pipeline, a later analysis assigned CDR3 sequences along with most-parsimonious VDJ recombination scenarios. In a later analysis, each TCR beta chain was defined by its CDR3 amino acid sequence together with its V-gene family, and reads without a unique V-gene family were excluded. A later analysis removed 500 to 650 highly shared, low-generation-probability nucleotide sequences to deal with suspected cross-contamination and a sequencing artifact. In a later analysis, a clonal expansion index for each public chain was calculated from normalized within-repertoire ranks of inferred template counts. In a later analysis, generation probabilities were computed using a VDJ recombination model fitted to out-of-frame rearrangements, and the results were checked against IGoR. A later analysis scored TCR-TCR, TCR-HLA and TCR-CMV co-occurrence with hypergeometric tests, applying a repertoire-size bias correction to TCR pairs. A later analysis estimated false discovery rates by permuting HLA or CMV assignments 20 times. In a later analysis, co-occurring TCRs were grouped with DBSCAN, and TCRdist sequence similarity was added when clustering was performed within HLA-allele-positive subsets. Co-occurrence clustering excluded repertoires with fewer than 30,000 or more than 120,000 public chains, plus five with anomalous nucleotide sharing. TCRdb holds this immuneACCESS table with in-frame rearrangements only. Some clones are missing; in checked studies, unresolved V genes explain under half, and the rest has no known cause. V, J and clone size reflect that table, while D and trimming were determined from the DNA. This sample gives 210,000 or so clones in total; about 88% of them show up just once. The ten top clones hold 0.2% to 0.3% of the sample.

The V and J segments used are TRBV2 and TRBJ2-5, with a tentative D gene TRBD2 over 6 matching bases. Sequencing was carried out using PBMCs. The receptor's source is a girl aged 2-10 years in good health and CMV-seronegative. The CDR3 reads as follows: CASSEDRGGQETQYF. The nucleotides read TGTGCCAGCAGTGAGGACCGAGGAGGGCAAGAGACCCAGTACTTC.